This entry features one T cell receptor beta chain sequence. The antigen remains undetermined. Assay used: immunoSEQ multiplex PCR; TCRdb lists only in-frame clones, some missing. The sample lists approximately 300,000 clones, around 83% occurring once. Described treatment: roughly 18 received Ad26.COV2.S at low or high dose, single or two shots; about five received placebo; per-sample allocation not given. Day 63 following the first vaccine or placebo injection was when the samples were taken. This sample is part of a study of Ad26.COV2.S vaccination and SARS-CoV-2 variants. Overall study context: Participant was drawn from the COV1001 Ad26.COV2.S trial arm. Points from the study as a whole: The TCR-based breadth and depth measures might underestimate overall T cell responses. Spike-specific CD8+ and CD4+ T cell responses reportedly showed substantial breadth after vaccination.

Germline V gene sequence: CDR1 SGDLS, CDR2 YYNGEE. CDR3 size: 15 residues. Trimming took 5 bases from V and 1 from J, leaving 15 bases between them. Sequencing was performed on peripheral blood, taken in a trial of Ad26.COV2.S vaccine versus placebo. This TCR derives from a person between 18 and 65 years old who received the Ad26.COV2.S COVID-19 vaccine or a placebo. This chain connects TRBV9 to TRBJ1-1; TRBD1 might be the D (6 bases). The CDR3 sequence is CASSYSGASNTEAFF. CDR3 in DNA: TGTGCCAGCAGTTACTCGGGGGCTTCGAACACTGAAGCTTTCTTT.